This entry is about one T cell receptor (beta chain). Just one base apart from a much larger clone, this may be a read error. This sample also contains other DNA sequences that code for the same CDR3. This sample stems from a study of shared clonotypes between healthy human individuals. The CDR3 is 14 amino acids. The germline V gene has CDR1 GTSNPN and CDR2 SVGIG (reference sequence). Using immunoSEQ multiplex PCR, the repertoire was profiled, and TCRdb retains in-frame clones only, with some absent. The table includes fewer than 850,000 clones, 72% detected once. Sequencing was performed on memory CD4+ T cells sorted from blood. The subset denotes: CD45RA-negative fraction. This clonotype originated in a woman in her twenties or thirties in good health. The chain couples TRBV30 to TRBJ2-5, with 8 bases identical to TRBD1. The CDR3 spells CAYRTGMSPETQYF. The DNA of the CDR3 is TGTGCTTACCGGACAGGGATGTCTCCAGAGACCCAGTACTTC.